This T cell receptor (beta chain) is drawn from a study of PD-1 and CTLA-4 blockade in melanoma. V lost 1 base and J 3 bases, leaving 10 bases between the germline ends. The CDR3 covers 14 residues. Germline-derived CDR1 and CDR2 are MGHRA and YSYEKL. The assay was immunoSEQ multiplex PCR, and TCRdb's table has in-frame clones only and misses some. The sample contains roughly 30,000 clones, around nine tenths of which appear only once. The sequence was obtained from a human donor with melanoma. The input for sequencing was CD8+ T cells from peripheral blood, taken before anti-PD-1 treatment. The chain combines TRBV4-1 with TRBJ2-7; possible D gene TRBD1, 6 bases. Written as DNA, the CDR3 is TGCGCCAGCAGCCAAGCTCCAGGGGTCTACGAGCAGTACTTC. It yields the protein CASSQAPGVYEQYF.